Listed here is a single T cell receptor beta chain. Its matching antigen is unknown. Expressed TCRB transcripts were sequenced because the entire RNA isolate underwent reverse transcription. The data were produced by immunoSEQ multiplex PCR, yet TCRdb's version contains in-frame clones alone and is incomplete. Of approximately 250,000 clones in the sample, roughly 16% are singletons; the top ten hold 0.07% to 0.095%. This entry comes from a study of beta chain features in type 1 diabetes. Sorting of CD4+ naive, central memory, regulatory and stem cell-like memory cells was performed via CD45RO/CCR7/CD25/CD127/CD95/CD27. Study conclusions and caveats: Shortening that was moderate but significant affected the TCRB CDR3s of Type 1 diabetes patients in all four CD4+ subsets. Sequencing the cDNA could make cells with high TCR expression show up more than they should.

Source material: naive CD4+ T cells from blood. The sequence derives from a young man with type 1 diabetes.

CDR3: CSVGKGHGYTF. The CDR3 region has the DNA TGCAGCGTTGGGAAGGGTCATGGCTACACCTTC. V is TRBV29-1 and J is TRBJ1-2; D gene ambiguous. V was pared by 4 bases and J by 6 bases, with 9 bases between. This CDR3 is 11 amino acids long. The germline CDR1 and CDR2 sequences are SQVTM and ANQGSEA.